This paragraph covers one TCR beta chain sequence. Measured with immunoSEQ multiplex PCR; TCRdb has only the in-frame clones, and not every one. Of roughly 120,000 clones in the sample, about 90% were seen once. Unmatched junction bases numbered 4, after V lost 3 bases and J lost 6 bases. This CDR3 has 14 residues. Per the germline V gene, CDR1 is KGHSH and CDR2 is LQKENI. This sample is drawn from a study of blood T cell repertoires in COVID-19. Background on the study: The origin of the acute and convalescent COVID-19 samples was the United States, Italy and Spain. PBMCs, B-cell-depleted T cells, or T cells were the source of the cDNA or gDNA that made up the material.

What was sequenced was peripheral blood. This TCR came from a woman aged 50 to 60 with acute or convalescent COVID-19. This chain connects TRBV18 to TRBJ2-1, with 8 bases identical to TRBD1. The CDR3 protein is CASSPGQEVNEQFF. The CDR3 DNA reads TGTGCCAGCTCACCGGGACAGGAGGTCAATGAGCAGTTCTTC.